These 15 T cell receptor beta chains were all obtained from the same sample, sequenced in a study of T cell changes during pregnancy in multiple sclerosis. The data were produced by immunoSEQ multiplex PCR, yet TCRdb's version contains in-frame clones alone and is incomplete. The sample consists of approximately 50,000 clones, roughly nine tenths of them appearing once. Sequenced material: CD8+ T cells from peripheral blood mononuclear cells, taken after pregnancy. All receptors come from a female donor with multiple sclerosis, enrolled in a pregnancy study.

This rearrangement joins TRBV5-4 to TRBJ2-1; D possibly corresponds to TRBD1 (6 bases). Trimming took 2 bases from V and 4 from J, leaving 7 bases between them. The CDR3 has 13 residues. Per germline, CDR1 SGHNT and CDR2 YYREEE (reference sequence). The CDR3 sequence: CASSFGQYNEQFF. CDR3 in DNA: TGTGCCAGCAGCTTCGGACAGTACAATGAGCAGTTCTTC.

This CDR3 reads CASSPTGQGGNIQYF. CDR3 in DNA: TGTGCCAGCAGCCCAACGGGACAGGGGGGGAACATTCAGTACTTC. The gene calls are TRBV7-9 and TRBJ2-4; 11 nucleotides align to TRBD1. The CDR3 contains 15 residues. The germline V gene encodes CDR1 SEHNR and CDR2 FQNEAQ (reference sequence). The V and J ends lost 5 bases and 7 bases, in that order; junction bases with no gene match: 7. The full variable domain, completed using reference TRBV7-9 and TRBJ2-4, is DTGVSQNPRHKITKRGQNVTFRCDPISEHNRLYWYRQTLGQGPEFLTYFQNEAQLEKSRLLSDRFSAERPKGSFSTLEIQRTEQGDSAMYLCASSPTGQGGNIQYFGAGTRLSVL.

This sequence joins TRBV5-1 and TRBJ2-1, with D unclear. V dropped 4 bases and J dropped 10 bases, with 6 bases sitting between them. Germline V gives CDR1 SGHRS, CDR2 YFSETQ. This CDR3 region has 10 residues. Written as DNA, the CDR3 is TGCGCCAGCAGCCCCCCGGAGCAGTTCTTC. This encodes CASSPPEQFF.

The DNA for the CDR3 is TGTGCCAGCTCTCGTGGACAGCTACAAGAGACCCAGTACTTC. It yields the protein CASSRGQLQETQYF. The rearrangement uses TRBV27 and TRBJ2-5; the D gene is possibly TRBD1 (6 bases). The V gene's germline CDR1 is MNHEY and CDR2 SMNVEV (reference sequence). This CDR3 region has 14 residues. V lost 8 bases to trimming and J lost 2 bases, with 15 bases between them.

This clone was picked up one time. The chain joins TRBV27 to TRBJ1-3; D not resolved. Germline V lookup: CDR1 MNHEY, CDR2 SMNVEV (reference sequence). The CDR3 runs 18 residues. Trimming took off 0 bases at V and 0 bases at J, with 15 bases between the two ends. The CDR3 DNA reads TGTGCCAGCAGTTTATCTGGACTTGGGTCCCCCTCTGGAAACACCATATATTTT. Translation: CASSLSGLGSPSGNTIYF.

This chain uses TRBV5-1 with TRBJ2-1; 9 bases align to TRBD2. CDR3 length equals 16 residues. Germline CDR1 reads SGHRS; CDR2 reads YFSETQ. J was trimmed by 6 bases and V by 2 bases; bases with no gene match: 9. The CDR3 loop is CASSFSPGLASNEQFF. The CDR3 region has the DNA TGCGCCAGCAGCTTTAGTCCGGGACTAGCATCCAATGAGCAGTTCTTC.

The V gene is TRBV5-1, the J gene TRBJ2-2; 7 nucleotides match TRBD1. Germline V gene data show CDR1 as SGHRS and CDR2 as YFSETQ. V gave up 4 bases and J gave up 0 bases; unmatched junction bases: 9. The CDR3 length is 17 residues. The CDR3: CASSPYRGGANTGELFF. For the CDR3, the DNA is TGCGCCAGCAGCCCGTACAGGGGCGGCGCGAACACCGGGGAGCTGTTTTTT.

The chain is built from TRBV2 and TRBJ2-2; D is possibly TRBD1 (5 bases). CDR3 length: 16 residues. Germline CDR1 reads SNHLY; CDR2 reads FYNNEI. The V end was cut by 2 bases, the J end by 1 base, with 11 bases between. The CDR3 DNA is TGTGCCAGCAGTGAAAGGGGTAGGGGGAACACCGGGGAGCTGTTTTTT. This sequence encodes CASSERGRGNTGELFF.

The chain links TRBV6-5 to TRBJ2-3, with D perhaps TRBD2 (6 bases). The germline V and J ends were trimmed by 3 bases and 6 bases, with 13 bases remaining between them. Germline V lookup: CDR1 MNHEY, CDR2 SVGAGI. The CDR3 spans 14 residues. The CDR3 sequence: CASSYFDGGDTQYF. The CDR3 DNA follows: TGTGCCAGCAGTTATTTCGACGGGGGTGATACGCAGTATTTT.

A word on this clone: A read error may produce the germline difference seen at one junction end. This chain uses TRBV7-7 with TRBJ2-5; 7 bases fit TRBD2. This CDR3 comprises 15 residues. Germline V gene data show CDR1 as SSHAT and CDR2 as FNYEAQ (reference sequence). The CDR3 reads CASSPSGALLETQYF. In nucleotides, the CDR3 is TGTGCTAGCAGCCCAAGCGGGGCCCTTCTGGAGACCCAGTACTTC.

This chain connects TRBV6-6 to TRBJ1-1, with D possibly matching TRBD1 (5 bases). Germline CDR1 and CDR2: MNHNY and SVGAGI (reference sequence). Trimming took off 6 bases at V and 1 base at J, with 9 bases between the two ends. The CDR3 has 13 amino acids. CDR3 loop: CASSKTENTEAFF. Written as DNA, the CDR3 is TGTGCCAGCAGCAAGACAGAGAACACTGAAGCTTTCTTT.

This rearrangement joins TRBV9 to TRBJ1-2; D is unclear. Looked up from germline, CDR1 is SGDLS and CDR2 is YYNGEE. This CDR3 is built from 15 residues. Trimming took 3 bases from V and 0 from J, leaving 12 bases between them. Here the CDR3 DNA reads TGTGCCAGCAGCGGATTTCGGCGGGCTAACTATGGCTACACCTTC. Protein: CASSGFRRANYGYTF.

V gene TRBV5-6 combines with J gene TRBJ2-2; 9 bases are shared with TRBD1. From germline, CDR1 is SGHDT and CDR2 YYEEEE. V gave up 3 bases and J gave up 6 bases; unmatched junction bases: 6. The CDR3 loop spans 15 amino acids. The CDR3 here is CASSSGTGPPGELFF. In DNA, the CDR3 is TGTGCCAGCAGCTCCGGGACAGGGCCCCCCGGGGAGCTGTTTTTT.

The chain couples TRBV6-5 to TRBJ2-7; 7 bases map to TRBD2. There are 13 residues in the CDR3. Germline CDR1 MNHEY, CDR2 SVGAGI. V trimming: 6 bases; J trimming: 1 base; junction bases outside the gene matches: 3. CDR3 in DNA: TGTGCCAGCAGCCCTAGCGGTTCCTACGAGCAGTACTTC. It yields the protein CASSPSGSYEQYF.

The chain couples TRBV5-5 to TRBJ1-5, with 7 bases matching TRBD1. Germline V gene lookup returns CDR1 SGHKS and CDR2 YYEKEE (reference sequence). The CDR3 covers 14 residues. After removal of 2 bases from V and 3 bases from J, the junction contained 2 bases not matched to a gene. CDR3 residues: CASSFGQANQPQHF. The CDR3 DNA reads as TGTGCCAGCAGCTTCGGACAGGCCAATCAGCCCCAGCATTTT.